A selection of T cell receptor beta chains follows, all from one sample in a study of T cells after yellow fever vaccination. TCRdb used MiXCR to reprocess the 5' RACE reads, holding one entry per CDR3 protein. This sample has 250,000 to 300,000 distinct CDR3 sequences, with approximately 12% found just once. Source: CD4+ T cells sorted from PBMCs, taken 45 days after the yellow fever booster vaccination. The receptors come from a young man who received the YFV17D yellow fever vaccine. Each CDR3 is given with its conserved first and last residue. A D gene is named only where the DNA matches it firmly. Rows give clone size only sometimes, using once, few, many, or a class for an expanded clone.

TRBD1,TRBV20-1,.,TRBJ2-7,TGCAGTGCTTTCCAACCGGGGGGACAGGGCTCCTACGAGCAGTACTTC,CSAFQPGGQGSYEQYF
.,TRBV5-5,many,TRBJ2-2,TGTGCCAGCAGCATGAGATTGGGCTCACCGAACACCGGGGAGCTGTTTTTT,CASSMRLGSPNTGELFF
.,TRBV5-1,few,TRBJ2-1,TGCGCCAGCAGCTCATCCGGGAAAACGGGCGGTGAGCAGTTCTTC,CASSSSGKTGGEQFF
.,TRBV12-3/TRBV12-4,.,TRBJ2-7,TGTGCCAGCAGTTTAGAGACAAAAACCTACGAGCAGTACTTC,CASSLETKTYEQYF
TRBD2,TRBV5-1,.,TRBJ2-1,TGCGCCAGCAGCTTGGAACTAGCGGGAGGAAATGAGCAGTTCTTC,CASSLELAGGNEQFF
TRBD2,TRBV20-1,.,TRBJ2-1,TGCAGTGGAGCCGGGACTAGCGACAGCGATGAGCAGTTCTTC,CSGAGTSDSDEQFF
.,TRBV20-1,many,TRBJ2-5,TGCAGTGCTAGAGATTGGGGGGCTCGAGAGACCCAGTACTTC,CSARDWGARETQYF
TRBD2,TRBV7-9,.,TRBJ2-7,TGTGCCAGCAGCTACACTAGCGGGAGGGCCCCCGAGCAGTACTTC,CASSYTSGRAPEQYF
.,TRBV2,.,TRBJ1-1,TGTGCCAGCAGTGATATAGGGGACGACACTGAAGCTTTCTTT,CASSDIGDDTEAFF
TRBD1,TRBV5-1,.,TRBJ2-1,TGCGCCAGCAGCCCCCGACAGGGGAAAGTCAATGAGCAGTTCTTC,CASSPRQGKVNEQFF
TRBD1,TRBV20-1,few,TRBJ1-5,TGCAGTGCTAGGGGGATGACAGGGGATCAGCCCCAGCATTTT,CSARGMTGDQPQHF
.,TRBV3-1,.,TRBJ2-7,TGTGCCAGCAGCCAAGGTTTTGGCGGGACCTACGAGCAGTACTTC,CASSQGFGGTYEQYF
TRBD2,TRBV7-2,many,TRBJ2-1,TGTGCCAGCAGCTTAGCGGGAGGGCCCTACAATGAGCAGTTCTTC,CASSLAGGPYNEQFF
.,TRBV20-1,.,TRBJ2-5,TGCAGTGCTGTGGAGGGGTTGGAGACCCAGTACTTC,CSAVEGLETQYF
.,TRBV7-2,few,TRBJ2-1,TGTGCCAGCAGCTTAAGGAGAGGGAGTTGGGATGAGCAGTTCTTC,CASSLRRGSWDEQFF
.,TRBV7-9,few,TRBJ2-3,TGTGCCAGCAGCTGGGACGCGGGAGATACGCAGTATTTT,CASSWDAGDTQYF
TRBD1,TRBV24-1,once,TRBJ2-2,TGTGCCACCAGTGATCCAGGACAGGGGGCAGCCGCGGAGCTGTTTTTT,CATSDPGQGAAAELFF
.,TRBV30,many,TRBJ1-2,TGTGCCTGTTCGACAGGATTCTATGGCTACACCTTC,CACSTGFYGYTF
.,TRBV7-9,.,TRBJ2-3,TGTGCCAGCAGCTTAATAGGAGACCCTAGCACAGATACGCAGTATTTT,CASSLIGDPSTDTQYF
.,TRBV5-1,.,TRBJ2-2,TGCGCCAGCAGCCCTTGGACAGCCCCCGGGGAGCTGTTTTTT,CASSPWTAPGELFF
.,TRBV7-2,.,TRBJ2-4,TGTGCCAGCAGCTCCCAGACAGAGACCTTAGCCAAAAACATTCAGTACTTC,CASSSQTETLAKNIQYF
.,TRBV20-1,few,TRBJ2-5,TGCAGTGCTAGAGATCTCGATCGCGGTCGGGAGACCCAGTACTTC,CSARDLDRGRETQYF
TRBD2,TRBV5-1,.,TRBJ2-1,TGCGCCAGCAGCTTGGGGGGACTAGCGGATTACAATGAGCAGTTCTTC,CASSLGGLADYNEQFF
TRBD2,TRBV7-6,many,TRBJ2-3,TGTGCCAGCAGCTCACTAGCGGGAGGGGCAGATACGCAGTATTTT,CASSSLAGGADTQYF
.,TRBV7-9,many,TRBJ2-3,TGTGCCAGCAGCTCCCTTACAGATACGCAGTATTTT,CASSSLTDTQYF
.,TRBV7-9,.,TRBJ1-1,TGTGCCAGCAGCTTTATAGGGTTGAACACTGAAGCTTTCTTT,CASSFIGLNTEAFF
.,TRBV29-1,.,TRBJ2-1,TGCAGCGTTGAAGAGAAGGTCCAACTGGGCCATGAGCAGTTCTTC,CSVEEKVQLGHEQFF
.,TRBV10-2,few,TRBJ2-3,TGCGCCAGCAGACACTCAGATACGCAGTATTTT,CASRHSDTQYF
.,TRBV12-3/TRBV12-4,.,TRBJ2-1,TGTGCCAGCAGTTTAAGTAGCCTTCTCAACTTC,CASSLSSLLNF
.,TRBV20-1,.,TRBJ2-3,TGCAGTGCCAGACGGTTAAGGGCGACAGATACGCAGTATTTT,CSARRLRATDTQYF
.,TRBV4-3,many,TRBJ2-5,TGCGCCAGCAGCCAAGGAGGAGGACTACAAGAGACCCAGTACTTC,CASSQGGGLQETQYF
.,TRBV4-3,.,TRBJ2-1,TGCGCCAGCAGCCCACTCGGGACCCCTTCCTACAATGAGCAGTTCTTC,CASSPLGTPSYNEQFF
TRBD2,TRBV6-5,many,TRBJ2-7,TGTGCCAGCAGTTCCGGCGGGACTACCTCCTACGAGCAGTACTTC,CASSSGGTTSYEQYF